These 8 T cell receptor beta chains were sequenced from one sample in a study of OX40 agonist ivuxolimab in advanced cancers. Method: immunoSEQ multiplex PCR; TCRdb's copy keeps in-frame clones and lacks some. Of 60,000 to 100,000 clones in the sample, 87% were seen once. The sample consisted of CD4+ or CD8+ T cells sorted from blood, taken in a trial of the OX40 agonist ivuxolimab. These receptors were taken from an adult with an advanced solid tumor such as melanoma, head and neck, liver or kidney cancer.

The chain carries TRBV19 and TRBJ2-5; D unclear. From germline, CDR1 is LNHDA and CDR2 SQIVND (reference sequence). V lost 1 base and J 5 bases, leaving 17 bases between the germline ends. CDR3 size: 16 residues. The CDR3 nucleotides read TGTGCCAGTAGTATAGCAGCAGGTCTCGGTATCGAGACCCAGTACTTC. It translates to CASSIAAGLGIETQYF.

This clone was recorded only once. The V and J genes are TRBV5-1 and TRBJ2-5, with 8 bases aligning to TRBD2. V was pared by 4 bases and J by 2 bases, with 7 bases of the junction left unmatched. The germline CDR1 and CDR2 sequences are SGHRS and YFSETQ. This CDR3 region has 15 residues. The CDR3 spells CASSPSGGLQETQYF. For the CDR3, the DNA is TGCGCCAGCAGCCCGAGCGGGGGCCTACAAGAGACCCAGTACTTC. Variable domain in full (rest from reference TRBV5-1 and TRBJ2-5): KAGVTQTPRYLIKTRGQQVTLSCSPISGHRSVSWYQQTPGQGLQFLFEYFSETQRNKGNFPGRFSGRQFSNSRSEMNVSTLELGDSALYLCASSPSGGLQETQYFGPGTRLLVL.

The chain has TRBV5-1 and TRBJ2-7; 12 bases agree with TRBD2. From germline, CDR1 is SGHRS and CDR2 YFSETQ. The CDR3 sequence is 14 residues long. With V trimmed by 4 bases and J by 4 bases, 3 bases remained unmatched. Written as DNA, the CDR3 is TGCGCCAGCAGCCCGACTAGCGGGAGTTACGAGCAGTACTTC. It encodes CASSPTSGSYEQYF. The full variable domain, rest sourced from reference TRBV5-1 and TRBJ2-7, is KAGVTQTPRYLIKTRGQQVTLSCSPISGHRSVSWYQQTPGQGLQFLFEYFSETQRNKGNFPGRFSGRQFSNSRSEMNVSTLELGDSALYLCASSPTSGSYEQYFGPGTRLTVT.

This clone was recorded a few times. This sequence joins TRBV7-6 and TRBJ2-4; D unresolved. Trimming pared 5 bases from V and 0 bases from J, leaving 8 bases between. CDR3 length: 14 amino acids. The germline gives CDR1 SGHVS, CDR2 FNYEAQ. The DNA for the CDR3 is TGTGCCAGCAGCCCGTGGGGAGCCAAAAACATTCAGTACTTC. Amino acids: CASSPWGAKNIQYF.

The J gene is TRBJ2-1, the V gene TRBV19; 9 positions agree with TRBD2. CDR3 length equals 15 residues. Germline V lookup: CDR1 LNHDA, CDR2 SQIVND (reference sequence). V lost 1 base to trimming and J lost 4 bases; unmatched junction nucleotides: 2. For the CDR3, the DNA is TGTGCCAGTAGTATAGCTAGCGGGGAATACAATGAGCAGTTCTTC. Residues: CASSIASGEYNEQFF.

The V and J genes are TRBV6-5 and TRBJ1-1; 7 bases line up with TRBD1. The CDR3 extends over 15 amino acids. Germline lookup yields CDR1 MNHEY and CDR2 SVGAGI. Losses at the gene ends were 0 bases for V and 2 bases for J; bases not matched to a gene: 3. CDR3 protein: CASSYSGTVNTEAFF. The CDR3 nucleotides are TGTGCCAGCAGTTACTCAGGGACAGTTAACACTGAAGCTTTCTTT.

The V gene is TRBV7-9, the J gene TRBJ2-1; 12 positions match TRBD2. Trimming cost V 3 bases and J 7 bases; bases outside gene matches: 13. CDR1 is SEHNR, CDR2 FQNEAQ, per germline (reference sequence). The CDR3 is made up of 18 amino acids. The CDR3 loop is CASSFPFRLAGVTNEQFF. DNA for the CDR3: TGTGCCAGCAGCTTCCCGTTTAGACTAGCGGGAGTAACGAATGAGCAGTTCTTC.

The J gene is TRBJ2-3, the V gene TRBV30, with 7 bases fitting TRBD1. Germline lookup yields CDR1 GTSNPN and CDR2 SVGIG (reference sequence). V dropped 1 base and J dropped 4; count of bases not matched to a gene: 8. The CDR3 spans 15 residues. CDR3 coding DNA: TGTGCCTGGAGTGCCTCGACAGGGATGGCAGATACGCAGTATTTT. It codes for CAWSASTGMADTQYF.